This note documents a single T cell receptor (beta chain) sequence. Antigen unknown. The repertoire was sequenced with immunoSEQ multiplex PCR; TCRdb's copy has only in-frame clones and lacks some. The sample yields 650,000 to 700,000 clones, around 90% seen once. The length of the CDR3 is 16 residues. V dropped 1 base and J dropped 3; count of bases not matched to a gene: 8. The germline CDR1 and CDR2 sequences are SGHAT and FQNNGV. The record originates from a study of shared clonotypes between healthy human individuals. On the study more broadly: The cohort comprised a couple of women and a few men. Their ages spanned 18 to 49 years. Study-wide points: Shared across several donors were around 5% of the naive CD4 clonotypes.

Healthy adults negative for HIV, lacking recent acute infections or vaccinations, served as donors. Both CD45RO+ cells and CCR7-negative CD45RA+ TemRA cells were combined to make up CD8 memory. The receptor was isolated from a man younger than 35 in good health. Some clones in this sample may be carry-over from other donors' samples. The chain carries TRBV11-2 and TRBJ2-7; 8 nucleotides agree with TRBD2. The sample was memory CD8+ T cells from PBMCs. The subset is: CD45RO+ cells pooled with CCR7-negative TemRA cells. CDR3 loop: CASSLAPGTRGYEQYF. The CDR3 nucleotides read TGTGCCAGCAGCTTAGCGCCCGGGACTAGGGGCTACGAGCAGTACTTC.